This T cell receptor beta chain was observed in a study of shared clonotypes between healthy human individuals. General study results and limits: Rarefaction analysis demonstrated incomplete sorted-subset sequencing notwithstanding large depth.

V trimming: 3 bases; J trimming: 2 bases; junction bases outside the gene matches: 3. Germline lookup yields CDR1 MDHEN and CDR2 SYDVKM. The CDR3 is 14 residues long. For this clone: Its specificity is unknown. This same CDR3 is encoded by further DNA sequences in the sample.

Terminally differentiated effector memory CD45RA+ cells were excluded from the naive CD8 cells, which were CD45RO-negative and positively selected for CCR7. The run depth of the assay was deep. The method was immunoSEQ multiplex PCR; TCRdb's version includes in-frame clones alone and lacks a portion of them. The sample holds some 2.1 million clones; 93% are singletons and the top ten take under 2%. The TCR was taken from a man aged 18 to 30 in good health. Some clones in this sample may be carry-over from other donors' samples. Sequences were obtained from naive CD8+ T cells from PBMCs. The chain links TRBV28 to TRBJ2-7; 8 bases are shared with TRBD2. The CDR3 bases are TGTGCCAGCAGTTTTACTAGCGGCGCCTACGAGCAGTACTTC. This encodes CASSFTSGAYEQYF.